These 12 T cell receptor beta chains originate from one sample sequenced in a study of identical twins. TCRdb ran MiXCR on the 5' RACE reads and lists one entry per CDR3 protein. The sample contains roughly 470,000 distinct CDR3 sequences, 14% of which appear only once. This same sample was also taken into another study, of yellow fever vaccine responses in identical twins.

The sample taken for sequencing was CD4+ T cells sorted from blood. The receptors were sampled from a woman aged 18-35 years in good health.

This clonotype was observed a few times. CDR3: CASSLNRGGDTEAFF. CDR3 nucleotide sequence: TGCGCCAGCAGCCTCAACAGGGGTGGGGACACTGAAGCTTTCTTT. The chain has TRBV5-1 and TRBJ1-1; 7 bases are shared with TRBD1. The CDR3 is made up of 15 amino acids. CDR1 and CDR2 (germline): SGHRS, YFSETQ. V was clipped by 4 bases and J by 3 bases; unmatched bases: 9.

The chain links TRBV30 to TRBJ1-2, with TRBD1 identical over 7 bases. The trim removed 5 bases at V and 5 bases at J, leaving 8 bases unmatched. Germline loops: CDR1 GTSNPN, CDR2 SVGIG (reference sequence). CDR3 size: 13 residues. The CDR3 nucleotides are TGTGCCTGGGCTCGGGACAGTGGGTATGGCTACACCTTC. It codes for CAWARDSGYGYTF.

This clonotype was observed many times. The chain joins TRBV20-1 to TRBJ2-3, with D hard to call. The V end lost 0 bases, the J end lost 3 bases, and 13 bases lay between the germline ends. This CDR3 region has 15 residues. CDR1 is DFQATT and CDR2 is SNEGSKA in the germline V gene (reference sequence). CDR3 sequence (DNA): TGCAGTGCTAGAGATTGGTCGCAGAAGACAGATACGCAGTATTTT. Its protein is CSARDWSQKTDTQYF.

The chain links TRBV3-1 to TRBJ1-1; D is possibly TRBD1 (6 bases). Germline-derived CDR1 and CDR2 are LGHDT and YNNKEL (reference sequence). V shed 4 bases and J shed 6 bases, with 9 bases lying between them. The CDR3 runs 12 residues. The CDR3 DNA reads TGTGCCAGCAGCCGGAACAGGGCTGAAGCTTTCTTT. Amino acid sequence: CASSRNRAEAFF. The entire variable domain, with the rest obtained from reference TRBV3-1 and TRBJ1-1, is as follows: DTAVSQTPKYLVTQMGNDKSIKCEQNLGHDTMYWYKQDSKKFLKIMFSYNNKELIINETVPNRFSPKSPDKAHLNLHINSLELGDSAVYFCASSRNRAEAFFGQGTRLTVV.

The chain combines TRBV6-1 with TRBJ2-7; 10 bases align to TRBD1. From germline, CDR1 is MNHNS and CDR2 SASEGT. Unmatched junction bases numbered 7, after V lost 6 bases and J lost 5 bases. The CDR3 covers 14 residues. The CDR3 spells CASRPPDRGNEQYF. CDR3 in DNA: TGTGCCAGCAGGCCCCCGGACAGGGGGAACGAGCAGTACTTC.

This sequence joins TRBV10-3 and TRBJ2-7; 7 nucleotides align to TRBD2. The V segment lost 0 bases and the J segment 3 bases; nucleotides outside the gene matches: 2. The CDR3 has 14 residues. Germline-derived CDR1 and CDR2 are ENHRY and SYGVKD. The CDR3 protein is CAISESWGGYEQYF. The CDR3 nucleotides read TGTGCCATCAGTGAGTCATGGGGGGGCTACGAGCAGTACTTC.

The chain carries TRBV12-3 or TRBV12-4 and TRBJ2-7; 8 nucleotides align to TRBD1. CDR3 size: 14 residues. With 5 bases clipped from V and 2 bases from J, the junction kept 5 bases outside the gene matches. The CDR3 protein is CASSIRQGPYEQYF. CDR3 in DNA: TGTGCCAGCAGTATTAGACAGGGGCCCTACGAGCAGTACTTC.

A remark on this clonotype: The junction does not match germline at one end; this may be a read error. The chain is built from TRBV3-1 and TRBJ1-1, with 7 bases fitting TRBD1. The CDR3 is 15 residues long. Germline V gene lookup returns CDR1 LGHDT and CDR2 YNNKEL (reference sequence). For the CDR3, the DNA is TGTGCCTGCAGCCAAGGGTTGACAGGGACGACTGAAGCTTTCTTT. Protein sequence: CACSQGLTGTTEAFF.

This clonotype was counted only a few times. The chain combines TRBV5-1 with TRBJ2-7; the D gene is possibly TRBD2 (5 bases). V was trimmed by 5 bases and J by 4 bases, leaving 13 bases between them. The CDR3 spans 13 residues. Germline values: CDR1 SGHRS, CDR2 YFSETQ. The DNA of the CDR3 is TGCGCCAGCAGAGAGGGCGTTGGGTACGAGCAGTACTTC. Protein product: CASREGVGYEQYF.

CDR3 amino acids: CASSLFRAGELFF. CDR3 coding DNA: TGTGCCAGCAGTCTCTTTAGGGCCGGGGAGCTGTTTTTT. The chain carries TRBV27 and TRBJ2-2; D unclear. CDR1 is MNHEY and CDR2 is SMNVEV in the germline V gene (reference sequence). CDR3 length: 13 residues. V was cut by 5 bases and J by 6 bases, with 10 bases left in between.

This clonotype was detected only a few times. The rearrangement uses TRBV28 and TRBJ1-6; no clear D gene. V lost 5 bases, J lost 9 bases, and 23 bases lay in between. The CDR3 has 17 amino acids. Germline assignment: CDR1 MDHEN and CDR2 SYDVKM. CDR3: CASSILTGPPRGSPLHF. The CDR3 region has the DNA TGTGCCAGCAGTATCCTAACCGGGCCACCCCGGGGTTCACCCCTCCACTTT.

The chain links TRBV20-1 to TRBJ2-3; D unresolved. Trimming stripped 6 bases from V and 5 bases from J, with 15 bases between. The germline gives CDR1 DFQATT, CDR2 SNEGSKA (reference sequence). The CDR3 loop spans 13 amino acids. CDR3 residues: CSALGSRGDTQYF. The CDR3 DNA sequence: TGCAGTGCCCTGGGATCCAGAGGAGATACGCAGTATTTT.